This T cell receptor (beta chain) was found in a study of shared clonotypes between healthy human individuals. Study findings and constraints: The four-donor shared clonotypes exceeded non-shared clonotypes in generation probability, with non-shared ones scoring lower. Estimated richness was generally greater in naive than memory subsets. A handful of donors showed sharing of around 5.3% of naive CD4 clonotypes.

Sequencing used immunoSEQ multiplex PCR; TCRdb keeps in-frame clones, though not all of them. The sample lists about 2,200,000 clones; more than 85% were seen once. A note on this clone: As yet, its antigen is unknown.

Terminally differentiated effector memory CD45RA+ cells were left out of the naive CD8 fraction, which was CD45RO-negative and positively selected for CCR7. CDR3 size: 17 residues. CDR1 and CDR2 from the germline V gene are MNHEY and SMNVEV (reference sequence). V was pared by 10 bases and J by 4 bases, with 25 bases between. The sample taken for sequencing was naive CD8+ T cells from PBMCs. The clonotype was recovered from a man aged 18 to 30 in good health. Some clones in this sample may be carry-over from other donors' samples. The chain employs TRBV27 and TRBJ2-2; D is unresolved. In DNA form, the CDR3 reads TGTGCCATCGACCCTCCCGTAGGGCCCGTCCTCACCGGGGAGCTGTTTTTT. Residues: CAIDPPVGPVLTGELFF.